The 14 T cell receptor beta chains below all came from one sample that was sequenced in a study of shared clonotypes between healthy human individuals. Assay used: immunoSEQ multiplex PCR; TCRdb lists only in-frame clones, some missing. The data show a few hundred thousand clones, approximately 97% seen once. Specimen: naive CD4+ T cells sorted from blood. Subset denoted: CD45RA+ positively selected. Receptors were obtained from a woman in her 30s in good health.

The genes are TRBV4-1 and TRBJ2-7; 7 bases are a match to TRBD1. Germline CDR1 is MGHRA and CDR2 is YSYEKL. The ends lost 5 bases at V and 2 bases at J; junction bases unmatched: 12. This CDR3 has 16 residues. In nucleotides, the CDR3 is TGCGCCAGCAGCGGAGCGACGACAGGGAAAGCCTACGAGCAGTACTTC. This translates into CASSGATTGKAYEQYF.

The gene calls are TRBV6-1 and TRBJ2-1, with 14 bases aligning to TRBD2. V was pared by 1 base and J by 8 bases, with 19 bases of the junction left unmatched. CDR3 length equals 21 residues. From germline, CDR1 is MNHNS and CDR2 SASEGT. The CDR3 here is CASSEGGLAGEWVSYYYEQFF. Written as DNA, the CDR3 is TGTGCCAGCAGTGAAGGGGGACTAGCGGGAGAGTGGGTCTCTTATTACTATGAGCAGTTCTTC.

This clone is a singleton in its sample. The J gene is TRBJ2-2, the V gene TRBV13; a weak D match, TRBD2 (6 bases). The germline V gene encodes CDR1 PRHDT and CDR2 FYEKMQ (reference sequence). The V gene lost 3 bases and the J gene lost 4 bases, with 9 bases spanning the gap. The CDR3 sequence is 14 residues long. CDR3: CASSFQGGTGELFF. The DNA for the CDR3 is TGTGCCAGCAGCTTCCAGGGAGGCACCGGGGAGCTGTTTTTT.

This clone appeared a single time. The chain links TRBV5-1 to TRBJ2-2; 8 positions match TRBD1. V lost 3 bases to trimming and J lost 5 bases; unmatched junction nucleotides: 15. Germline values: CDR1 SGHRS, CDR2 YFSETQ. The CDR3 is 18 residues long. DNA for the CDR3: TGCGCCAGCAGCTCTATCCCAGGGGGCGCGATAGGAACCGGGGAGCTGTTTTTT. Translated: CASSSIPGGAIGTGELFF.

The chain links TRBV27 to TRBJ2-7, with 8 bases aligning to TRBD2. Germline V CDR1 and CDR2: MNHEY, SMNVEV (reference sequence). CDR3 size: 17 residues. After removal of 5 bases from V and 2 bases from J, the junction contained 14 bases not matched to a gene. Here the CDR3 DNA reads TGTGCCAGCAGTCGGGCTGCACTAGCGGCCGGCGCCTACGAGCAGTACTTC. Amino acid sequence: CASSRAALAAGAYEQYF.

The CDR3 sequence: CASSGGAEGYGYTF. CDR3 coding DNA: TGTGCCAGCAGCGGAGGGGCGGAAGGGTATGGCTACACCTTC. The chain links TRBV5-4 to TRBJ1-2; a weak D match, TRBD1 (5 bases). The CDR3 is 14 residues long. V was pared by 4 bases and J by 5 bases, with 15 bases between. CDR1 SGHNT and CDR2 YYREEE come from the germline V gene (reference sequence).

This chain joins TRBV20-1 and TRBJ2-7; TRBD1 is a possible D gene (6 bases). Between the trimmed V and J ends, which lost 7 bases and 3 bases, there was a span of 10 bases. This CDR3 spans 11 amino acids. Germline CDR1 and CDR2: DFQATT and SNEGSKA (reference sequence). CDR3 in amino acids: CSGQQGYEQYF. In nucleotides, the CDR3 is TGCAGTGGGCAACAGGGCTACGAGCAGTACTTC.

The rearrangement joins TRBV19 to TRBJ2-5, with unresolved D. Germline V lookup: CDR1 LNHDA, CDR2 SQIVND (reference sequence). The CDR3 contains 13 residues. Trimming stripped 4 bases from V and 0 bases from J, with 6 bases between. The CDR3 DNA reads as TGTGCCAGTAGTAGTCCGTACCAAGAGACCCAGTACTTC. Protein: CASSSPYQETQYF.

The chain links TRBV20-1 to TRBJ2-1, with TRBD2 as a possible D gene (6 bases). Germline-derived CDR1 and CDR2 are DFQATT and SNEGSKA (reference sequence). V was trimmed by 2 bases and J by 15 bases, leaving 14 bases between them. This CDR3 region has 11 residues. In nucleotides, the CDR3 is TGCAGTGCTAGACTAGCGACGCGTGGGTTCTTC. It encodes CSARLATRGFF.

This chain links TRBV5-6 with TRBJ2-5; 8 bases fit TRBD1. With V trimmed by 0 bases and J by 1 base, 2 bases remained unmatched. Germline values: CDR1 SGHDT, CDR2 YYEEEE. The CDR3 sequence is 15 residues long. CDR3 loop: CASSLGQGAQETQYF. The CDR3 region has the DNA TGTGCCAGCAGCTTGGGGCAGGGGGCCCAAGAGACCCAGTACTTC.

V and J are TRBV6-5 and TRBJ1-5; the match to TRBD1 covers 9 bases. Germline CDR1 and CDR2: MNHEY and SVGAGI. There are 15 residues in the CDR3. V trimming: 4 bases; J trimming: 5 bases; junction bases outside the gene matches: 6. The CDR3 loop reads CASSSKQGAYQPQHF. CDR3 nucleotide sequence: TGTGCCAGCAGTTCCAAACAGGGGGCGTATCAGCCCCAGCATTTT.

The chain combines TRBV19 with TRBJ2-3; tentatively, D is TRBD2 (5 bases). Trimming stripped 6 bases from V and 1 base from J, with 23 bases between. Germline CDR1 and CDR2: LNHDA and SQIVND (reference sequence). This CDR3 is 18 amino acids long. The CDR3 here is CASSPLGPGTIGTDTQYF. CDR3 bases: TGTGCCAGTAGCCCACTAGGCCCCGGCACTATCGGCACAGATACGCAGTATTTT.

The rearrangement links TRBV18 to TRBJ2-7, with 9 bases that match TRBD2. The CDR3 extends over 14 amino acids. From germline, CDR1 is KGHSH and CDR2 LQKENI. Germline trimming cut 8 bases from V and 6 bases from J; bases unmatched to any gene: 11. The CDR3 spells CASLDGSGSSEQYF. The CDR3 nucleotides read TGTGCCAGCCTTGACGGTAGCGGGAGTAGCGAGCAGTACTTC.

The J gene is TRBJ1-1, the V gene TRBV5-1; 7 nucleotides match TRBD1. The ends lost 2 bases at V and 0 bases at J; junction bases unmatched: 1. Germline V lookup: CDR1 SGHRS, CDR2 YFSETQ. This CDR3 spans 14 amino acids. CDR3 protein: CASSFDRVNTEAFF. For the CDR3, the DNA is TGCGCCAGCAGCTTTGACAGGGTGAACACTGAAGCTTTCTTT.